The entry below gives a single T cell receptor (beta chain) sequence along with its context. Its specificity is not known. Researchers made TCR beta libraries by using iRepertoire HTBI primers and running Arm-PCR on CDR3 regions. TCRdb re-analysed the multiplex PCR reads in MiXCR, keeping a single row per CDR3 protein. The sample lists around 450,000 distinct CDR3 sequences; under 25% were seen once. The data were obtained in a study of regulatory T cells in long-lasting Graves disease. Study summary: Persistent cases were those of Graves' disease that involved over 5 years of antithyroid drugs with positive TSH receptor antibodies. Regarding the study as a whole: Having few samples may have compromised the accuracy.

Sample time point: persistent/refractory GD, antithyroid drugs over 5 years with positive TRAb. Isolated PBMC RNA provided the starting material for the TCR library. Germline V gene data show CDR1 as MDHEN and CDR2 as SYDVKM. This CDR3 region has 12 residues. The J segment lost 11 bases and the V segment lost 7 bases, leaving 8 bases of the junction unmatched. The sequences come from peripheral blood mononuclear cells (PBMCs), collected when the disease was refractory, from a patient treated with antithyroid drugs. The origin of this receptor is a female donor with Graves disease. The rearrangement joins TRBV28 to TRBJ2-4; 7 nucleotides line up with TRBD1. The CDR3 DNA reads TGTGCCAGCAAAACCCAGGGGGACGTTCAGTACTTC. Encoded protein: CASKTQGDVQYF.